The sample holds a few counts of the clone carrying this TCR beta chain. What it binds is not known. These data come from a study of shared clonotypes between healthy human individuals. Study information: CD4 naive cells filled three plates per donor, CD4 memory three, CD8 naive two and CD8 memory one.

Findings of the study overall: Measured sharing among donors was expected to vary with sequencing depth. A handful of donors showed sharing of around 5.3% of naive CD4 clonotypes.

Clones were sequenced by immunoSEQ multiplex PCR, and TCRdb holds only the in-frame ones, with some missing. Of 2 million to 2.5 million clones in the sample, 80% to 95% were seen once. Trimming took off 4 bases at V and 3 bases at J, with 10 bases between the two ends. Germline V gene data show CDR1 as SNHLY and CDR2 as FYNNEI. The CDR3 is 14 residues long. CD45RA+ naive and CD45RA-negative memory subsets were separated from CD4+ cells. The receptor was isolated from a man between 18 and 35 years old in good health. Some clones in this sample may be carry-over from other donors' samples. Material for sequencing was naive CD4+ T cells from PBMCs. As for subset: CD45RA+ positively selected. The J gene is TRBJ1-5, the V gene TRBV2; possibly TRBD1 for D (5 bases). CDR3 amino acids: CASSVQALNQPQHF. The CDR3 nucleotides read TGTGCCAGCAGTGTACAGGCGCTCAATCAGCCCCAGCATTTT.